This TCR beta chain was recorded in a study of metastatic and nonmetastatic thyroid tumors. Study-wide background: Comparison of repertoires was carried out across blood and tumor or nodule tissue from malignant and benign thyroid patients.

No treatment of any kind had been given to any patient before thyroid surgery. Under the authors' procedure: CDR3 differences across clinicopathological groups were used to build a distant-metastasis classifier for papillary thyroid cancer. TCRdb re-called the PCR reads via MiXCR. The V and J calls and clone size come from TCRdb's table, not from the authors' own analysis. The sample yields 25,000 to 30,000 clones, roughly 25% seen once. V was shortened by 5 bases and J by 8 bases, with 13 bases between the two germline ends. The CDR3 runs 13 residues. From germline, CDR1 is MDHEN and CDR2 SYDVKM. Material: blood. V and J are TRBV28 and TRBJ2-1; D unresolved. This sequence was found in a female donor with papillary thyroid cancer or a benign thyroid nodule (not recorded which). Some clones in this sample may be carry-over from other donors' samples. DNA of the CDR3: TGTGCCAGCAGTGCCTATCGGGTTGATGAGCAGTTCTTC. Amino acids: CASSAYRVDEQFF.